This passage covers 20 T cell receptor beta chains from one sample sequenced in a study of blood T cell repertoires in COVID-19. Produced via immunoSEQ multiplex PCR; TCRdb's table is partial and in-frame only. The table records 110,000 to 150,000 clones, around 89% of them present only once. Sequenced: peripheral blood. The receptor source for this set is a woman in her sixties with active COVID-19.

The chain joins TRBV7-3 to TRBJ2-2; TRBD2 matches at 7 bases. With V trimmed by 7 bases and J by 2 bases, 1 base remained unmatched. Germline values: CDR1 SGHTA, CDR2 FQGTGA. This CDR3 has 13 amino acids. The CDR3 sequence: CASTSGNTGELFF. The CDR3 DNA reads TGTGCCAGCACTAGCGGTAACACCGGGGAGCTGTTTTTT.

The V and J genes are TRBV7-8 and TRBJ1-4, with D hard to call. There are 15 residues in the CDR3. Germline CDR1 is SGHVS and CDR2 is FQNEAQ. V was clipped by 3 bases and J by 7 bases, with 15 bases between them. The chain's CDR3 is CASSLRAERPEKLFF. CDR3 nucleotide sequence: TGTGCCAGCAGCTTGCGGGCGGAGCGGCCTGAAAAACTGTTTTTT.

The gene calls are TRBV21-1 and TRBJ2-4; the table's D call of TRBD1 was not tested on the DNA. TRBV21-1 is labeled a pseudogene. This CDR3 has 15 residues. The CDR3 sequence: CASSKGTGAKNIQYF. The CDR3 DNA sequence: TGTGCCAGCAGCAAAGGGACAGGAGCCAAAAACATTCAGTACTTC.

The rearrangement links TRBV25-1 to TRBJ2-7; D ambiguous. Germline V gene lookup returns CDR1 MGHDK and CDR2 SYGVNS. The CDR3 sequence is 13 residues long. V lost 4 bases to trimming and J lost 3 bases, with 10 bases between them. CDR3 region: CASSGSFGYEQYF. The CDR3 DNA follows: TGTGCCAGCAGTGGTTCTTTCGGCTACGAGCAGTACTTC.

This chain uses TRBV19 with TRBJ1-5, with a tentative D call TRBD1 (6 bases). CDR1 is LNHDA, CDR2 SQIVND, per germline (reference sequence). The CDR3 runs to 15 residues. Trimming shortened V by 6 bases and J by 0 bases, and 12 bases separated the two germline ends. CDR3 protein: CASRPTGSSNQPQHF. The CDR3 DNA reads as TGTGCCAGTAGGCCGACAGGTTCTAGCAATCAGCCCCAGCATTTT.

The V gene is TRBV5-4, the J gene TRBJ1-1, with D tentatively TRBD1 (6 bases). The germline V gene encodes CDR1 SGHNT and CDR2 YYREEE (reference sequence). The CDR3 runs to 14 residues. Trimming pared 6 bases from V and 4 bases from J, leaving 16 bases between. CDR3 DNA: TGTGCCAGCACCAACGACAGGTTCAGCACTGAAGCTTTCTTT. It encodes CASTNDRFSTEAFF.

This sequence joins TRBV14 and TRBJ2-2; TRBD2 might be the D (5 bases). Germline CDR1 and CDR2: SGHDN and FVKESK. CDR3 length: 13 residues. The V end was cut by 4 bases, the J end by 6 bases, with 9 bases between. This CDR3 reads CASSRDGAGELFF. As DNA, the CDR3 is TGTGCCAGCAGCCGTGACGGGGCCGGGGAGCTGTTTTTT. The whole variable domain, filled in from reference TRBV14 and TRBJ2-2, reads EAGVTQFPSHSVIEKGQTVTLRCDPISGHDNLYWYRRVMGKEIKFLLHFVKESKQDESGMPNNRFLAERTGGTYSTLKVQPAELEDSGVYFCASSRDGAGELFFGEGSRLTVL.

V is TRBV4-1 and J is TRBJ2-1; 10 bases line up with TRBD1. V shed 3 bases and J 7 bases; nucleotides not matched to a gene: 12. The germline CDR1 and CDR2 sequences are MGHRA and YSYEKL. CDR3 length equals 17 residues. CDR3 nucleotides: TGCGCCAGCAGCCATGGGGACAGGGGCGTACGATTGAATGAGCAGTTCTTC. This gives the protein CASSHGDRGVRLNEQFF.

As DNA, the CDR3 is TGTGCCAGCAGCTCCCCTGGGACAGGGGGCCGTGGCTACACCTTC. Translated: CASSSPGTGGRGYTF. J is TRBJ1-2 and V is TRBV5-6; TRBD1 matches at 12 bases. Looked up from germline, CDR1 is SGHDT and CDR2 is YYEEEE. V shed 3 bases and J 7 bases; nucleotides not matched to a gene: 7. CDR3 length: 15 residues.

In its sample, this clone was seen a few times. The rearrangement links TRBV7-6 to TRBJ1-4; the match to TRBD1 covers 8 bases. Trimming removed 5 bases from V and 9 bases from J; junction bases left unmatched: 11. This CDR3 contains 15 residues. CDR1 SGHVS and CDR2 FNYEAQ come from the germline V gene. CDR3 sequence: CASSARTGRGKKLFF. The CDR3 DNA reads as TGTGCCAGCAGCGCCCGGACAGGGAGGGGGAAAAAACTGTTTTTT.

This chain connects TRBV28 to TRBJ1-5; 9 positions match TRBD1. The germline CDR1 and CDR2 sequences are MDHEN and SYDVKM. The CDR3 is 16 amino acids. After removal of 4 bases from V and 2 bases from J, the junction contained 6 bases not matched to a gene. In DNA, the CDR3 is TGTGCCAGCAGTTACGGGACAGGGTTTGGCAATCAGCCCCAGCATTTT. This sequence encodes CASSYGTGFGNQPQHF.

The V gene is TRBV27, the J gene TRBJ2-1; 13 bases are a match to TRBD2. The CDR3 covers 18 residues. CDR1 and CDR2 from the germline V gene are MNHEY and SMNVEV (reference sequence). The V gene end was trimmed by 5 bases and the J gene end by 7 bases; junction bases not matched to a gene: 14. As DNA, the CDR3 is TGTGCCAGCAGTCTCAGAGGACTAGCGGGGGCCCTTGGGAATGAGCAGTTCTTC. Its translation: CASSLRGLAGALGNEQFF.

The chain is built from TRBV10-3 and TRBJ2-3; TRBD2 matches at 13 bases. With V trimmed by 3 bases and J by 6 bases, 3 bases remained unmatched. CDR1 and CDR2 from the germline V gene are ENHRY and SYGVKD. The CDR3 sequence is 15 residues long. In DNA form, the CDR3 reads TGTGCCATCAGTGACCCGGGACTAGCGGGGGATACGCAGTATTTT. Its translation: CAISDPGLAGDTQYF.

The chain has TRBV11-2 and TRBJ1-1, with 8 nucleotides matching TRBD1. Per germline, CDR1 SGHAT and CDR2 FQNNGV. The CDR3 extends over 14 amino acids. The trim removed 5 bases at V and 2 bases at J, leaving 4 bases unmatched. CDR3 amino acids: CASSIDRGNTEAFF. The CDR3 DNA sequence: TGTGCCAGCAGCATCGACAGGGGTAACACTGAAGCTTTCTTT. The full variable domain, with the rest looked up from reference TRBV11-2 and TRBJ1-1, is EAGVAQSPRYKIIEKRQSVAFWCNPISGHATLYWYQQILGQGPKLLIQFQNNGVVDDSQLPKDRFSAERLKGVDSTLKIQPAKLEDSAVYLCASSIDRGNTEAFFGQGTRLTVV.

This chain links TRBV7-2 with TRBJ2-3; TRBD1 matches 10 bases. CDR1 is SGHTA, CDR2 FQGNSA, per germline. Unmatched junction bases numbered 7, after V lost 3 bases and J lost 1 base. This CDR3 is built from 17 residues. As DNA, the CDR3 is TGTGCCAGCAGCTTCCCTAGGGGGACAGGGGGCACAGATACGCAGTATTTT. This codes for CASSFPRGTGGTDTQYF.

The chain couples TRBV4-3 to TRBJ1-1; D might be TRBD1 (6 bases). The germline V gene has CDR1 LGHNA and CDR2 YSLEER. V lost 3 bases and J 11 bases, leaving 13 bases between the germline ends. The CDR3 has 12 residues. The CDR3 region is CASSQVKGEAFF. The CDR3 DNA is TGCGCCAGCAGCCAGGTTAAGGGGGAGGCTTTCTTT.

The genes are TRBV5-1 and TRBJ1-1; D is unresolved. V lost 0 bases and J 4 bases, leaving 13 bases between the germline ends. CDR1 and CDR2 (germline): SGHRS, YFSETQ. The CDR3 has 15 residues. CDR3 nucleotide sequence: TGCGCCAGCAGCTTGGATTACTTGGGAGTCACTGAAGCTTTCTTT. Its protein product is CASSLDYLGVTEAFF.

The chain is built from TRBV13 and TRBJ2-5, with D perhaps TRBD2 (6 bases). The CDR3 has 14 residues. Trimming left V 5 bases short and J 5 bases short, with 15 bases between. The germline V gene has CDR1 PRHDT and CDR2 FYEKMQ (reference sequence). In DNA form, the CDR3 reads TGTGCCAGCAGCACCCGACTAGTTTATGAGACCCAGTACTTC. Translation: CASSTRLVYETQYF.

This sequence joins TRBV7-2 and TRBJ2-7; TRBD2 matches at 10 bases. Germline trimming cut 5 bases from V and 2 bases from J; bases unmatched to any gene: 6. There are 15 residues in the CDR3. CDR1 is SGHTA, CDR2 FQGNSA, per germline. The DNA for the CDR3 is TGTGCCAGCAGCCCCGCCGGGACTAGCGCCTACGAGCAGTACTTC. Translated: CASSPAGTSAYEQYF.

The rearrangement joins TRBV4-2 to TRBJ2-2, with D maybe TRBD2 (5 bases). The CDR3 spans 15 residues. V lost 4 bases to trimming and J lost 4 bases, with 13 bases between them. The V gene's germline CDR1 is LGHNA and CDR2 YNFKEQ. The CDR3 sequence: CASSPRGLATGELFF. CDR3 nucleotide sequence: TGTGCCAGCAGCCCTCGAGGACTGGCCACCGGGGAGCTGTTTTTT.